Below are 29 T cell receptor beta chains sequenced from a single sample in a study of blood T cell repertoires in COVID-19 (dated by TCRdb to the early 2020s). Library preparation employed the immunoSEQ multiplex PCR assay. Imported from immuneACCESS, the table was reduced by TCRdb to in-frame sequences with V and J called. These copies leave out some clones; in studies compared against another copy, an unresolved V gene accounts for under half, and the cause of the remainder is not known. The sample table contains around 330,000 clones; only one count was recorded for over 80% of them. The ten largest account for around 9.3% of the sample. The material sequenced was PBMCs or T cells enriched from blood (not recorded which). Receptor source: a woman younger than 35 who had recovered from COVID-19.

This clone was seen a single time. The chain links TRBV28 to TRBJ1-2; D is uncertain. The V gene's germline CDR1 is MDHEN and CDR2 SYDVKM. Between the trimmed V and J ends, which lost 6 bases and 4 bases, there was a span of 9 bases. The CDR3 has 12 residues. The CDR3 DNA follows: TGTGCCAGCAGGGGGAGTGCCTATGGCTACACCTTC. It is translated as CASRGSAYGYTF.

The chain couples TRBV7-2 to TRBJ2-3; possibly TRBD2 for D (5 bases). CDR1 SGHTA and CDR2 FQGNSA come from the germline V gene. V lost 5 bases, J lost 8 bases, and 17 bases lay in between. The CDR3 covers 14 residues. The CDR3 here is CASSLSGAEGTQYF. The CDR3 nucleotides are TGTGCCAGCAGCCTCAGCGGAGCGGAAGGTACGCAGTATTTT.

This chain connects TRBV6-6 to TRBJ1-1, with TRBD1 matching 7 bases. The CDR3 covers 13 residues. CDR1 is MNHNY and CDR2 is SVGAGI in the germline V gene (reference sequence). Trimming cost V 6 bases and J 10 bases; bases outside gene matches: 11. CDR3 nucleotide sequence: TGTGCCAGCAGCGTAGACAGGGTGGGACGAGCTTTCTTT. Its protein is CASSVDRVGRAFF.

This clone was recorded a few times. The rearrangement uses TRBV7-9 and TRBJ2-7; perhaps TRBD1 as D (6 bases). The CDR3 spans 15 residues. The germline V and J ends were trimmed by 8 bases and 4 bases, with 21 bases remaining between them. Germline V gene data show CDR1 as SEHNR and CDR2 as FQNEAQ (reference sequence). This chain's CDR3 is CASGTGRAGTYEQYF. The CDR3 DNA reads as TGTGCCAGCGGAACGGGCAGGGCAGGGACATACGAGCAGTACTTC.

The chain carries TRBV9 and TRBJ2-3; unclear D gene. Germline V lookup: CDR1 SGDLS, CDR2 YYNGEE. The CDR3 is 14 amino acids. With 1 base removed from V and 2 bases from J, the gap between germline ends came to 8 bases. The DNA of the CDR3 is TGTGCCAGCAGCGTAAATAGAATCACAGATACGCAGTATTTT. It specifies CASSVNRITDTQYF.

The chain recombines TRBV7-2 with TRBJ2-2; D gene unclear. The CDR3 covers 14 residues. CDR1 is SGHTA and CDR2 is FQGNSA in the germline V gene. Trimming removed 1 base from V and 6 bases from J, with 9 bases in between. The CDR3 sequence is CASSLGLRSGELFF. CDR3 coding DNA: TGTGCCAGCAGCTTAGGTTTGAGATCCGGGGAGCTGTTTTTT.

J is TRBJ1-6 and V is TRBV19; 9 bases fit TRBD1. Per germline, CDR1 LNHDA and CDR2 SQIVND (reference sequence). Trimming took 2 bases from V and 13 from J; bases not matched to a gene: 15. The CDR3 spans 17 residues. CDR3 nucleotide sequence: TGTGCCAGTAGTATAAGGGGACAGGGTCTAATTTCTAATCCCCTCCACTTT. Its protein product is CASSIRGQGLISNPLHF.

This clone is medium-sized within its sample. V gene TRBV7-8 combines with J gene TRBJ2-5, with 7 bases fitting TRBD1. After removal of 1 base from V and 0 bases from J, the junction contained 8 bases not matched to a gene. The CDR3 sequence is 17 residues long. From germline, CDR1 is SGHVS and CDR2 FQNEAQ. CDR3 loop: CASSLVPGTAYQETQYF. For the CDR3, the DNA is TGTGCCAGCAGCTTAGTCCCCGGGACAGCGTACCAAGAGACCCAGTACTTC.

J is TRBJ2-2 and V is TRBV2; 11 nucleotides agree with TRBD2. Per the germline V gene, CDR1 is SNHLY and CDR2 is FYNNEI. CDR3 length equals 18 residues. The V segment lost 3 bases and the J segment 0 bases; nucleotides outside the gene matches: 6. CDR3 loop: CASSDGLAGDTNTGELFF. The CDR3 region has the DNA TGTGCCAGCAGTGACGGACTAGCGGGCGATACGAACACCGGGGAGCTGTTTTTT.

The rearrangement links TRBV3-1 (or the pseudogene TRBV3-2) to TRBJ1-5; TRBD1 agrees at 12 bases. The CDR3 is 16 residues long. V shed 3 bases and J 2 bases; nucleotides not matched to a gene: 2. From germline, CDR1 is LGHDT and CDR2 YNNKEL (reference sequence). The DNA of the CDR3 is TGTGCCAGCAGCCAGGGGACAGGGGGCGGCAATCAGCCCCAGCATTTT. It is translated as CASSQGTGGGNQPQHF.

The CDR3, as DNA: TGTGCCAGCAGCTTCGACAGGGCCACTGAAGCTTTCTTT. Translation: CASSFDRATEAFF. The chain has TRBV7-3 and TRBJ1-1; TRBD1 matches at 7 bases. Germline lookup yields CDR1 SGHTA and CDR2 FQGTGA. The CDR3 runs to 13 residues. The J segment lost 4 bases and the V segment lost 3 bases, leaving 2 bases of the junction unmatched.

This rearrangement joins TRBV29-1 to TRBJ1-5; 7 bases are a match to TRBD1. This CDR3 spans 16 amino acids. Unmatched junction bases numbered 8, after V lost 3 bases and J lost 0 bases. Per germline, CDR1 SQVTM and CDR2 ANQGSEA. CDR3 coding DNA: TGCAGCGTTGATTCGGGACAGAGTTATAGCAATCAGCCCCAGCATTTT. Translation gives CSVDSGQSYSNQPQHF. Full variable domain (missing parts from reference TRBV29-1 and TRBJ1-5): SAVISQKPSRDICQRGTSLTIQCQVDSQVTMMFWYRQQPGQSLTLIATANQGSEATYESGFVIDKFPISRPNLTFSTLTVSNMSPEDSSIYLCSVDSGQSYSNQPQHFGDGTRLSIL.

This rearrangement joins TRBV7-2 to TRBJ1-5; D is undetermined. Germline V gives CDR1 SGHTA, CDR2 FQGNSA. V lost 4 bases, J lost 5 bases, and 9 bases lay in between. The length of the CDR3 is 13 residues. CDR3 bases: TGTGCCAGCAGCTCACAAGAGGATCAGCCCCAGCATTTT. It is translated as CASSSQEDQPQHF.

V is TRBV2 and J is TRBJ1-5, with a tentative D call TRBD1 (6 bases). The CDR3 spans 14 residues. V lost 8 bases and J 6 bases, leaving 17 bases between the germline ends. CDR1 and CDR2 from the germline V gene are SNHLY and FYNNEI. CDR3 in amino acids: CASHETGYRQPQHF. As DNA, the CDR3 is TGTGCCAGCCACGAAACAGGGTATCGTCAGCCCCAGCATTTT.

The chain links TRBV9 to TRBJ1-4; no reliable D call. V was shortened by 2 bases and J by 0 bases, with 8 bases between the two germline ends. The germline V gene encodes CDR1 SGDLS and CDR2 YYNGEE. The CDR3 has 15 residues. CDR3 sequence (DNA): TGTGCCAGCAGCGTCGGCCGGGCAACTAATGAAAAACTGTTTTTT. Amino acid sequence: CASSVGRATNEKLFF. The whole variable domain, filled in from reference TRBV9 and TRBJ1-4, reads DSGVTQTPKHLITATGQRVTLRCSPRSGDLSVYWYQQSLDQGLQFLIQYYNGEERAKGNILERFSAQQFPDLHSELNLSSLELGDSALYFCASSVGRATNEKLFFGSGTQLSVL.

The CDR3 loop reads CASSFTSGSSTDTQYF. The CDR3 bases are TGTGCCAGCAGCTTTACTAGCGGGAGTAGCACAGATACGCAGTATTTT. V and J are TRBV28 and TRBJ2-3; 11 bases are a match to TRBD2. Germline CDR1 reads MDHEN; CDR2 reads SYDVKM. The junction had 5 bases not matched to a gene; V was cut back by 6 bases and J by 0 bases. This CDR3 region has 16 residues.

The chain links TRBV24-1 to TRBJ1-5, with a weak D call TRBD1 (6 bases). The CDR3 has 17 residues. Germline V gives CDR1 KGHDR, CDR2 SFDVKD. The V end lost 2 bases, the J end lost 5 bases, and 18 bases lay between the germline ends. CDR3 amino acids: CATSDSRLGQRDQPQHF. CDR3 nucleotides: TGTGCCACCAGTGATTCCAGATTAGGACAGAGAGATCAGCCCCAGCATTTT.

The chain combines TRBV5-1 with TRBJ1-2; the match to TRBD1 covers 8 bases. The CDR3 is made up of 15 amino acids. Germline assignment: CDR1 SGHRS and CDR2 YFSETQ. Trimming took 1 base from V and 8 from J; bases not matched to a gene: 10. CDR3 sequence reads: CASSLNPGGAGGYTF. The CDR3 nucleotides are TGCGCCAGCAGCTTGAACCCAGGGGGCGCGGGAGGCTACACCTTC.

The chain couples TRBV3-1 (or the pseudogene TRBV3-2) to TRBJ2-1; TRBD1 matches 8 bases. Germline CDR1 is LGHDT and CDR2 is YNNKEL (reference sequence). Trimming removed 1 base from V and 3 bases from J; junction bases left unmatched: 5. This CDR3 comprises 16 residues. The CDR3 loop reads CASSQGQGKGYNEQFF. CDR3 nucleotide sequence: TGTGCCAGCAGCCAAGGACAGGGGAAGGGCTACAATGAGCAGTTCTTC.

The V call is TRBV19, the J call TRBJ2-1; maybe TRBD1 (6 bases). The CDR3 loop spans 16 amino acids. Germline values: CDR1 LNHDA, CDR2 SQIVND (reference sequence). Trimming shortened V by 5 bases and J by 1 base, and 15 bases separated the two germline ends. CDR3 amino acids: CASSLIQGSSYNEQFF. The DNA of the CDR3 is TGTGCCAGTAGTTTAATACAGGGAAGTTCCTACAATGAGCAGTTCTTC. Filled out from reference TRBV19 and TRBJ2-1, the complete variable domain reads DGGITQSPKYLFRKEGQNVTLSCEQNLNHDAMYWYRQDPGQGLRLIYYSQIVNDFQKGDIAEGYSVSREKKESFPLTVTSAQKNPTAFYLCASSLIQGSSYNEQFFGPGTRLTVL.

This chain connects TRBV9 to TRBJ2-3; the D is unclear. CDR3 size: 13 residues. V was pared by 0 bases and J by 0 bases, with 2 bases between. Per germline, CDR1 SGDLS and CDR2 YYNGEE. The CDR3 is CASSVASTDTQYF. The CDR3 DNA sequence: TGTGCCAGCAGCGTAGCTAGCACAGATACGCAGTATTTT.

As regards this clone: One end of the junction fails to match germline, which may point to a read error. The V and J genes are TRBV27 and TRBJ1-5, with D possibly TRBD1 on 6 matching bases. Per the germline V gene, CDR1 is MNHEY and CDR2 is SMNVEV (reference sequence). The CDR3 totals 14 residues. CDR3 sequence: CASSLIQGKQPQHF. The CDR3 DNA sequence: TGTGCCAGCAGTTTAATACAGGGCAAACAGCCCCAGCATTTT.

This clone was seen only a few times. The chain recombines TRBV7-9 with TRBJ1-1; 7 bases are a match to TRBD1. Germline CDR1 SEHNR, CDR2 FQNEAQ (reference sequence). The V segment lost 3 bases and the J segment 6 bases; nucleotides outside the gene matches: 4. The CDR3 is made up of 13 amino acids. CDR3 DNA: TGTGCCAGCAGCTTGACGACAGGGTCTGAAGCTTTCTTT. Translated: CASSLTTGSEAFF.

V usage is TRBV28 and J usage is TRBJ1-1, with 9 bases matching TRBD1. V trimming: 5 bases; J trimming: 6 bases; junction bases outside the gene matches: 7. Germline V lookup: CDR1 MDHEN, CDR2 SYDVKM. The CDR3 consists of 14 residues. The CDR3 loop is CASSRDRARAEAFF. For the CDR3, the DNA is TGTGCCAGCAGTAGGGACAGGGCGAGGGCTGAAGCTTTCTTT.

The rearrangement joins TRBV5-8 to TRBJ2-3, with no clear D. Germline values: CDR1 SGHTS, CDR2 YDEGEE. CDR3 size: 18 residues. V was pared by 1 base and J by 2 bases, with 20 bases between. The CDR3 bases are TGTGCCAGCAGCTTGACCCCGCCTTCCTATAGATTCACAGATACGCAGTATTTT. It encodes CASSLTPPSYRFTDTQYF.

This clone was seen only once. The V call is TRBV27, the J call TRBJ1-2, with TRBD1 as a possible D gene (5 bases). Trimming took 5 bases from V and 4 from J, leaving 14 bases between them. CDR3 length: 14 amino acids. The germline V gene has CDR1 MNHEY and CDR2 SMNVEV (reference sequence). Written as DNA, the CDR3 is TGTGCCAGCAGTCCCTCCCGGAGGGGCTATGGCTACACCTTC. Its translation is CASSPSRRGYGYTF.

The chain joins TRBV5-6 to TRBJ2-7; D might be TRBD2 (5 bases). Trimming pared 2 bases from V and 7 bases from J, leaving 10 bases between. The germline CDR1 and CDR2 sequences are SGHDT and YYEEEE. This CDR3 comprises 12 residues. Here the CDR3 reads CASSLVSGEQYF. In nucleotides, the CDR3 is TGTGCCAGCAGCTTAGTCTCGGGGGAGCAGTACTTC.

The rearrangement joins TRBV20-1 to TRBJ2-1; no reliable D call. V was trimmed by 3 bases and J by 0 bases, leaving 15 bases between them. CDR1 is DFQATT, CDR2 SNEGSKA, per germline (reference sequence). The CDR3 loop spans 16 amino acids. CDR3 DNA sequence: TGCAGTGCTAGTGACCCCCGGGTTTACTCCTACAATGAGCAGTTCTTC. Protein product: CSASDPRVYSYNEQFF.

The genes are TRBV6-4 and TRBJ2-1, with D unclear. This CDR3 contains 14 residues. V gave up 6 bases and J gave up 6 bases, with 15 bases separating them. Germline loops: CDR1 MRHNA, CDR2 SNTAGT. For the CDR3, the DNA is TGTGCCAGCAGCAGGTCGGCAGCCGTCAATGAGCAGTTCTTC. It translates to CASSRSAAVNEQFF.